The present TCR beta chain was sequenced within a study of blood T cell repertoires in COVID-19. Seattle researchers signed up patients amid active infection and tracked them longitudinally. Germline trimming cut 2 bases from V and 6 bases from J; bases unmatched to any gene: 1. The CDR3 is made up of 14 amino acids. Germline V gene sequence: CDR1 SGHTA, CDR2 FQGTGA. Original data processing: Amplified reference gene primers provided the basis for estimating nucleated cell counts. Produced via immunoSEQ multiplex PCR; TCRdb's table is partial and in-frame only. Clonal size and the V and J genes are those of that table, whereas D and trimming came from the DNA. This table holds fewer than 450,000 clones, around 86% found once.

Sequenced material: peripheral blood. The J gene is TRBJ2-2, the V gene TRBV7-3; 9 nucleotides line up with TRBD2. This clonotype was obtained from a woman between 50 and 59 years old with COVID-19, enrolled during active disease. The CDR3 coding sequence is TGTGCCAGCAGCTTAGGACTAGCGTCCGGGGAGCTGTTTTTT. It codes for CASSLGLASGELFF.